This T cell receptor beta chain was sequenced in a study of CD4 T cells in relation to SARS-CoV-2 and coronaviruses (dated by TCRdb to the early 2020s). In terms of the full investigation: The ViraFEST assay cultured PBMCs with antigen for around nine days, then sequenced TCR beta CDR3s to find antigen-specific clonal expansions. An HIV-1 Nef peptide pool or a culture without peptide was used as the negative reference condition. Using patient-derived lymphoblastoid cell lines, the shared crossreactive spike epitopes were mapped to their HLA restriction. At the level of individual TCR clonotypes, the study measured memory CD4+ T cell crossreactivity between SARS-CoV-2 spike protein and common cold coronavirus spike proteins. The Adaptive Biotechnologies TCR-sequencing kit was used to sequence samples from a few pre-COVID donors and the naive versus memory experiments, whereas other data were Illumina-based. A different, Illumina-based TCR-beta assay was used to sequence expansion assays from other donors in the study. The paper as a whole reports these results and caveats: In approximately 60% of donors, memory CD4+ clonotypes turned up that crossrecognized SARS-CoV-2 and at least one common cold coronavirus spike. Pre-pandemic and post-infection samples were not both contributed by any donor, so tracing of the source of pre-existing responses was limited. Compared with monoreactive clones, crossreactive clones had significantly weaker SARS-CoV-2-driven expansion, a result consistent with antigenic imprinting. Small numbers of patients and of tested TCRs limited the study. Since the crossreactivity analysis centred on spike protein, crossreactivity against other viral proteins was not assessed.

CDR1 and CDR2 (LNHDA, SQIVND) derive from the germline V gene (reference sequence). Relative to germline, V is missing 4 bases and J is missing 6 bases, with 5 bases of the junction outside any gene match. The CDR3 sequence holds 15 residues, the cysteine and phenylalanine included. The DNA shown is the 45-base CDR3, in frame from base 1. The receptor library was made with the immunoSEQ multiplex PCR assay. Turning to the authors' computational methods: Preprocessing removed nonproductive sequences and CDR3s not starting with C, not ending with F or W, or shorter than 7 amino acids. The MANAFEST web app was used to call antigen-specific clonotypes on the basis of expansion compared with the reference and with other culture wells. To be counted as positive, a clone had to show significant expansion compared with the reference culture, at an FDR below 0.05, in 2 of 3 replicate wells. A further requirement for positive clones was significant expansion compared with all other tandem wells, along with an odds ratio above 5. Pairwise Levenshtein distance, computed with the stringdist R package after three terminal residues were trimmed from each end, was used as the measure of CDR3 homology. TCRdb stores this immuneACCESS table with in-frame sequences only. Part of the clones is absent; in the studies checked, under half of the shortfall reflects unresolved V genes, and no reason is known for the rest. The V and J calls and clone size come from that table; D and trimming were worked out from the DNA. The sample records 25,000 to 30,000 clones, 70% to 80% of which are singletons. Around a sixth of the sample rests with the top ten.

CD4+ T cells from unexposed donors were collected before the COVID-19 pandemic (2011-2018). After around 11 days of culture, CD4+ T cells were isolated with the EasySep CD4+ T cell isolation kit. As cell number allowed, CD4+ T cells from unexposed donors were tested for reactivity to SARS-CoV-2 S and N and to four common cold coronavirus spike pools. Around 1.9 million PBMCs per well were cultured in IMDM with approximately 4.5% human AB serum and about 10 IU/ml IL-2. Half of the culture medium was replaced with fresh IL-2-containing medium on days 3 and 7. In general, triplicate replicate wells were used for every peptide culture condition. The leukapheresis product for the unexposed donors was obtained through commercial purchase. PBMCs were isolated from leukapheresis product or whole blood by Ficoll-Paque PLUS gradient centrifugation. PBMCs were either cryopreserved at -140 degrees C or used fresh in the expansion assay. The QIAamp Micro DNA Kit was used to extract genomic DNA from the CD4+ T cells.

In its sample, this clone was seen a few times. What antigen it recognizes has not been identified. There are no base qualities to consult, and no much larger clone falls within one base. The rearrangement joined TRBV19 to TRBJ2-2, and 10 junction bases match TRBD1. The sample was CD4+ T cells from PBMCs, cultured in vitro. This sequence was found in a human donor in good health. The CDR3 is CASSKGTGESGELFF. The DNA sequence is TGTGCCAGTAGTAAGGGGACAGGGGAGTCCGGGGAGCTGTTTTTT.